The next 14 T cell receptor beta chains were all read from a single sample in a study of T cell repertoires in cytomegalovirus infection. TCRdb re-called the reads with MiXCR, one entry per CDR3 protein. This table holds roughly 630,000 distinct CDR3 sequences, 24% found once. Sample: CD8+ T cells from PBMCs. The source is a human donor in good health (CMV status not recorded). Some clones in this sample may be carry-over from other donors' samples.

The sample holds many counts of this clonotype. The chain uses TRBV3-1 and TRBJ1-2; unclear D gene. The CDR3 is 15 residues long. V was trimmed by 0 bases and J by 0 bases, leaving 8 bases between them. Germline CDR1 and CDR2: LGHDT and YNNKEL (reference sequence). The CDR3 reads CASSQETLSNYGYTF. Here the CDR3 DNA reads TGTGCCAGCAGCCAAGAGACACTCTCTAACTATGGCTACACCTTC.

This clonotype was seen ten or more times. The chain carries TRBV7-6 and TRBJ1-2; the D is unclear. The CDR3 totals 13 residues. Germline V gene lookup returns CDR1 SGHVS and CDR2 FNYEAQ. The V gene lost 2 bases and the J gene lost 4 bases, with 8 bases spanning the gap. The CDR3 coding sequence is TGTGCCAGCAGCTTATCTTCCGGCTATGGCTACACCTTC. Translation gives CASSLSSGYGYTF.

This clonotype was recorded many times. CDR3 in amino acids: CASSHPGTSGGPSYNEQFF. The DNA of the CDR3 is TGCGCCAGCAGCCACCCCGGGACTAGCGGGGGGCCCTCCTACAATGAGCAGTTCTTC. This chain joins TRBV4-1 and TRBJ2-1; 15 bases map to TRBD2. Germline values: CDR1 MGHRA, CDR2 YSYEKL. The trim removed 3 bases at V and 0 bases at J, leaving 6 bases unmatched. The CDR3 contains 19 residues.

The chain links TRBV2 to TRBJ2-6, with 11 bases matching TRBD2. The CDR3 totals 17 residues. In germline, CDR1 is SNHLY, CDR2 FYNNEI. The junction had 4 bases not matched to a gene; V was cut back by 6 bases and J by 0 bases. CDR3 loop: CASRLAGGNSGANVLTF. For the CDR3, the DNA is TGTGCCAGCAGGCTAGCGGGGGGCAACTCTGGGGCCAACGTCCTGACTTTC.

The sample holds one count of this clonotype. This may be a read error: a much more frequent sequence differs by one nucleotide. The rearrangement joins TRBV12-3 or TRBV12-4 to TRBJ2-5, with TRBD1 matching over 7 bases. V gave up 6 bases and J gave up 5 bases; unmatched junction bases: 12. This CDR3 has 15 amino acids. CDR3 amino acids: CASSHRLGRGETQYF. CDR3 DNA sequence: TGTGCCAGCAGCCACCGGCTGGGCAGGGGGGAGACCCAGTACTTC.

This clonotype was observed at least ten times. As DNA, the CDR3 is TGCAGTGCTAGAACAGGGGGAAATCAGCCCCAGCATTTT. Translated: CSARTGGNQPQHF. The genes are TRBV20-1 and TRBJ1-5; the match to TRBD1 covers 8 bases. The CDR3 spans 13 residues. With 2 bases clipped from V and 4 bases from J, the junction kept 1 base outside the gene matches. Germline loops: CDR1 DFQATT, CDR2 SNEGSKA (reference sequence).

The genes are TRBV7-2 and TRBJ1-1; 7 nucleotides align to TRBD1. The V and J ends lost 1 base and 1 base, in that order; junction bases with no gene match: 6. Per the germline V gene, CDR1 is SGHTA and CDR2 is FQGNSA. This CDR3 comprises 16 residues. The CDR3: CASSLGGGGGNTEAFF. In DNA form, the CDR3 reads TGTGCCAGCAGCTTAGGAGGGGGCGGTGGGAACACTGAAGCTTTCTTT.

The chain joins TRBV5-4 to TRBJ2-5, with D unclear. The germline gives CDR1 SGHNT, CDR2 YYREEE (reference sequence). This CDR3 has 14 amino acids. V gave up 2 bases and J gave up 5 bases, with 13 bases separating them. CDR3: CASSLWPPRETQYF. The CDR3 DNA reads TGTGCCAGCAGCTTATGGCCCCCTCGGGAGACCCAGTACTTC.

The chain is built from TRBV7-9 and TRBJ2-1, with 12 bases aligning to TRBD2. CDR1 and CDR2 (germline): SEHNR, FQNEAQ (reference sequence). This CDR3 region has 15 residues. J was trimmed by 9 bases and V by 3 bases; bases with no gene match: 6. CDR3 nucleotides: TGTGCCAGCAGCTTCCCGGGACTAGCGGGTTTTGAGCAGTTCTTC. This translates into CASSFPGLAGFEQFF.

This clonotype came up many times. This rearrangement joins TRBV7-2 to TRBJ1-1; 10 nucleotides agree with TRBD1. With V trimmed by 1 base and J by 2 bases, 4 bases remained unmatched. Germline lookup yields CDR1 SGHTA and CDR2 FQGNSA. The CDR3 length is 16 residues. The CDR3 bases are TGTGCCAGCAGCTTAGGGGACAGGGGTCCTAACACTGAAGCTTTCTTT. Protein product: CASSLGDRGPNTEAFF.

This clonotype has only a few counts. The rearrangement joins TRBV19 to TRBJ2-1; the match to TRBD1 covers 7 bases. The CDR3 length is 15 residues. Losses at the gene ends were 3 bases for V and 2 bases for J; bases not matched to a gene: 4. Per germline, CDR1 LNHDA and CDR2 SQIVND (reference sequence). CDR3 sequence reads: CASSILTGTYNEQFF. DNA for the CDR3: TGTGCCAGTAGTATCCTGACAGGGACCTACAATGAGCAGTTCTTC. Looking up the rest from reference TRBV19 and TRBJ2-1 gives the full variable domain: DGGITQSPKYLFRKEGQNVTLSCEQNLNHDAMYWYRQDPGQGLRLIYYSQIVNDFQKGDIAEGYSVSREKKESFPLTVTSAQKNPTAFYLCASSILTGTYNEQFFGPGTRLTVL.

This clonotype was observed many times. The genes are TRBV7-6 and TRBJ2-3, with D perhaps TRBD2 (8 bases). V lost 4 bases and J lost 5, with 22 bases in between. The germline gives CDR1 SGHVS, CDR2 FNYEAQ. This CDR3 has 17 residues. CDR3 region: CASSSPREGALGDTQYF. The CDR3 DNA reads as TGTGCCAGCAGCTCCCCACGGGAGGGGGCTCTCGGAGATACGCAGTATTTT.

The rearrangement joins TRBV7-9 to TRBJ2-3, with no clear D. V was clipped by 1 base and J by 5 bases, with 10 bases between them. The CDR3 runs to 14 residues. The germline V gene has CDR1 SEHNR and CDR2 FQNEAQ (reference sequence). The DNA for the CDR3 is TGTGCCAGCAGCTTAGTCGACGTACAAGATACGCAGTATTTT. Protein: CASSLVDVQDTQYF. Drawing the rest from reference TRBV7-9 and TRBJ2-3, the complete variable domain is DTGVSQNPRHKITKRGQNVTFRCDPISEHNRLYWYRQTLGQGPEFLTYFQNEAQLEKSRLLSDRFSAERPKGSFSTLEIQRTEQGDSAMYLCASSLVDVQDTQYFGPGTRLTVL.

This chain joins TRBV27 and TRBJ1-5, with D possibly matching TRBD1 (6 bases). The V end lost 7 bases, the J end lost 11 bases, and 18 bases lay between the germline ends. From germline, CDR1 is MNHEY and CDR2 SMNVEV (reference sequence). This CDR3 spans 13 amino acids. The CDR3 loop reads CASTSLGATSQHF. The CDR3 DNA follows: TGTGCCAGCACCTCGTTGGGGGCCACCTCCCAGCATTTT.